This paragraph reports one T cell receptor (beta chain). The antigen is undetermined. The data originate from a study of long-term antiretroviral therapy in people with HIV. immunoSEQ v3.0 was run at survey level. Profiled with immunoSEQ multiplex PCR; TCRdb holds only in-frame clones, not every one. Of 26,000 or so clones listed, nearly 95% are singletons. CDR1 and CDR2 (germline): SGHVS, FQNEAQ. CDR3 length equals 12 residues. The V gene end was trimmed by 6 bases and the J gene end by 13 bases; junction bases not matched to a gene: 8. Prior to DNA extraction, the samples held roughly 0.85-10 million cryopreserved PBMC. Whole-study results and caveats: Spans of CDR3 length were tighter for HIV repertoires than for controls.

Source: unsorted PBMCs, taken 6.2 years after starting antiretroviral therapy. This clonotype was sampled from a middle-aged man with HIV. The chain recombines TRBV7-8 with TRBJ2-2; TRBD2 aligns across 7 bases. Here the CDR3 reads CASSTSVSWLFF. CDR3 nucleotides: TGTGCCAGCAGTACTAGCGTTTCATGGCTGTTTTTT.